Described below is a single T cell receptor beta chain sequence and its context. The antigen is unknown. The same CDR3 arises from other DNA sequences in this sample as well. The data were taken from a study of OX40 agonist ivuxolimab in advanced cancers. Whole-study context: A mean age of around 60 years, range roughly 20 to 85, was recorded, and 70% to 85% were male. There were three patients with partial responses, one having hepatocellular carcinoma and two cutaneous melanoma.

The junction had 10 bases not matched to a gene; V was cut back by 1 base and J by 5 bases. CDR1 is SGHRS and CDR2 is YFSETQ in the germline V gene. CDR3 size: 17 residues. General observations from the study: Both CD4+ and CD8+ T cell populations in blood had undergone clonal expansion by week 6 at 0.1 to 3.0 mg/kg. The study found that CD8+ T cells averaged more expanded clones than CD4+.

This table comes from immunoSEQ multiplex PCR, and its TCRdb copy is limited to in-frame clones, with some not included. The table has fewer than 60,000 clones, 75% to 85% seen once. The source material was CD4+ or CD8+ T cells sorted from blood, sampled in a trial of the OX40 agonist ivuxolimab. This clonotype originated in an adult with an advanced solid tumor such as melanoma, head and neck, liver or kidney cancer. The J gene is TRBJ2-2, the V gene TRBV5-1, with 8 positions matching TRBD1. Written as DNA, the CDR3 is TGCGCCAGCAGCTTGAGATCGGGTCAGGGGGCGACCGGGGAGCTGTTTTTT. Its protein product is CASSLRSGQGATGELFF. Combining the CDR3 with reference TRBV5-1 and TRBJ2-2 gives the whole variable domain KAGVTQTPRYLIKTRGQQVTLSCSPISGHRSVSWYQQTPGQGLQFLFEYFSETQRNKGNFPGRFSGRQFSNSRSEMNVSTLELGDSALYLCASSLRSGQGATGELFFGEGSRLTVL.